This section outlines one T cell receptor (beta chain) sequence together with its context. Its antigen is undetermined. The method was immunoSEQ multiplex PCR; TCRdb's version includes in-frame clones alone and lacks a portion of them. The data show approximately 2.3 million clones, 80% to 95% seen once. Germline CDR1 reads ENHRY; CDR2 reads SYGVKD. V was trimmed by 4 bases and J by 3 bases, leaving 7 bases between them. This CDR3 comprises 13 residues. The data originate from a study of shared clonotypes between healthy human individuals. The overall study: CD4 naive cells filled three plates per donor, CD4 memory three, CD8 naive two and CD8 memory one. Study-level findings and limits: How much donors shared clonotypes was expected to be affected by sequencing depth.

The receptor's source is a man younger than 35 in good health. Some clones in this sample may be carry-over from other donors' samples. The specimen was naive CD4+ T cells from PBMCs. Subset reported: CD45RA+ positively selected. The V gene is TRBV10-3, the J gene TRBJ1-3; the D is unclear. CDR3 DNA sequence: TGTGCCATCAGTGGGGTTGGTGGAAACACCATATATTTT. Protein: CAISGVGGNTIYF.